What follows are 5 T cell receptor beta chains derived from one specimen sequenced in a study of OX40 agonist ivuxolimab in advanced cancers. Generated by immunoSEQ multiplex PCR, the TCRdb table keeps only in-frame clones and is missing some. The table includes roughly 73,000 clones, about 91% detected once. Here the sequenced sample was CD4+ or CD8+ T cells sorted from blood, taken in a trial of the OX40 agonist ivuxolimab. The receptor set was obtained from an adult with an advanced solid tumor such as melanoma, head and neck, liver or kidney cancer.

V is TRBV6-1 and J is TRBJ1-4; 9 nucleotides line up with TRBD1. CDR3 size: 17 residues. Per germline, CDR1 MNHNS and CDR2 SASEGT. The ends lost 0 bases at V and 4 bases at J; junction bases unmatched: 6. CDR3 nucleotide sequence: TGTGCCAGCAGTGAAGCTGGGACAGGGCCGGGTAATGAAAAACTGTTTTTT. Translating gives CASSEAGTGPGNEKLFF.

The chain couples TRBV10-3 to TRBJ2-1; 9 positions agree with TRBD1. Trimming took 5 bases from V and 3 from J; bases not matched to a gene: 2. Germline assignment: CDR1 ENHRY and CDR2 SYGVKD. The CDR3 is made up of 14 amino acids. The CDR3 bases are TGTGCCATCAGTCCGGGACAGGGCTACAATGAGCAGTTCTTC. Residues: CAISPGQGYNEQFF.

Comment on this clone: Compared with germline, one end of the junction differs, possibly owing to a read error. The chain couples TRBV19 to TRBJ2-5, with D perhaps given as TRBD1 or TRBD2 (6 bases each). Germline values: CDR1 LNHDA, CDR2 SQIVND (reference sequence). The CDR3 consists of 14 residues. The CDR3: CASSIKISAGDLDF. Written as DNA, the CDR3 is TGTGCCAGTAGTATCAAAATTTCAGCAGGGGACTTGGACTTC.

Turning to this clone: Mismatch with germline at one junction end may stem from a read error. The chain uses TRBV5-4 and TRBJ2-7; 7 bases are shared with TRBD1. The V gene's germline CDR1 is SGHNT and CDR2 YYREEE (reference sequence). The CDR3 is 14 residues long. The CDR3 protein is CASSLDRTSYEQYF. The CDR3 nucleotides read TGTGCCAGCAGTTTGGACAGGACCTCCTACGAGCAGTACTTC.

The DNA of the CDR3 is TGTGCCAGCAGTCGCCCATCCAGTAATGAAAAACTGTTTTTT. Translating it yields CASSRPSSNEKLFF. The chain employs TRBV6-6 and TRBJ1-4; D gene unclear. The CDR3 runs to 14 residues. Germline lookup yields CDR1 MNHNY and CDR2 SVGAGI (reference sequence). The V gene lost 5 bases and the J gene lost 4 bases, with 11 bases spanning the gap.